The 5 T cell receptor beta chains listed next were all sequenced from one sample in a study of blood T cell repertoires in COVID-19. The assay was immunoSEQ multiplex PCR, and TCRdb's table has in-frame clones only and misses some. Counted here are approximately 260,000 clones, over 75% occurring once; the ten biggest clones make up roughly 8.6%. Sequencing was performed on peripheral blood. The source of these receptors is a human donor in a cohort sampled during active COVID-19.

Only one count was recorded for this clone. V gene TRBV3-1 (or the pseudogene TRBV3-2) combines with J gene TRBJ2-3; D uncertain. The ends were cut back, 4 bases at V and 2 bases at J, with 10 bases in the middle. CDR3 length equals 14 residues. Germline CDR1 is LGHDT and CDR2 is YNNKEL (reference sequence). This chain's CDR3 is CASSPEYFTDTQYF. For the CDR3, the DNA is TGTGCCAGCAGCCCAGAGTACTTCACAGATACGCAGTATTTT.

The rearrangement uses TRBV5-1 and TRBJ1-5; unclear D gene. The V gene lost 0 bases and the J gene lost 1 base, with 8 bases spanning the gap. The CDR3 spans 15 residues. CDR1 and CDR2 from the germline V gene are SGHRS and YFSETQ. CDR3 sequence reads: CASSLAGGSNQPQHF. In nucleotides, the CDR3 is TGCGCCAGCAGCTTGGCCGGAGGCAGCAATCAGCCCCAGCATTTT.

The chain is built from TRBV6-6 and TRBJ2-7; TRBD2 aligns across 11 bases. The CDR3 has 16 residues. Trimming cost V 0 bases and J 0 bases; bases outside gene matches: 1. CDR1 is MNHNY, CDR2 SVGAGI, per germline (reference sequence). The CDR3 here is CASSYSLAGGSYEQYF. For the CDR3, the DNA is TGTGCCAGCAGTTACTCGCTAGCGGGGGGCTCCTACGAGCAGTACTTC.

The chain combines TRBV4-3 with TRBJ1-2, with 8 bases that match TRBD1. Losses at the gene ends were 4 bases for V and 6 bases for J; bases not matched to a gene: 7. CDR3 length equals 14 residues. CDR1 and CDR2 from the germline V gene are LGHNA and YSLEER. CDR3 in DNA: TGCGCCAGCAGCCGAGAGACAGGGGAAAATGGCTACACCTTC. Amino acids: CASSRETGENGYTF.

Of note for this clone: At one boundary the junction diverges from the germline segment, which might be a read error. The chain is built from TRBV7-7 and TRBJ2-1; D uncertain. CDR3 length: 14 residues. CDR1 is SSHAT, CDR2 FNYEAQ, per germline (reference sequence). CDR3 protein: CASSLGQVNTEQFF. In DNA, the CDR3 is TGTGCTAGCAGCTTAGGGCAGGTGAATACCGAGCAGTTCTTC.